Presented here are 14 T cell receptor beta chains from one specimen sequenced in a study of tumor-infiltrating lymphocytes in primary liver carcinoma (dated by TCRdb to about 2017). Sequencing took place on an Illumina HiSeq 2500. Using a constant-region primer and ProtoScript II reverse transcriptase, TCRbeta-specific cDNA was reverse-transcribed from around 500 ng total RNA. Three nested multiplex PCR rounds, following a slightly modified ARM-PCR procedure, were used to build the TCRbeta libraries. Each of the first two PCR rounds ran for around 10 cycles using multiplex TRBV1-TRBV30 forward primers together with a Cbeta reverse primer. Through fastp at Q25 and MiXCR, TCRdb rebuilt clones from the public reads, retaining in-frame beta chains. Every distinct CDR3 protein forms one entry, paired with its most common genes and DNA. For this sample the table gives 95,000 to 100,000 distinct CDR3 sequences, of which about 62% were detected only once. The ten largest clones represent around 12% of the sample.

Without any cell sorting, total RNA and DNA were co-extracted from approximately 20-30 mg of bulk tissue using the AllPrep DNA/RNA mini kit. The sample taken for sequencing was liver tumor tissue from sampling region 2. The label giving this sample's cell subset or site can be read as: tumor region T2, inferior pole. All receptors come from a woman aged 55-69 years with primary liver carcinoma and hepatitis B virus infection.

A word on this clonotype: No conserved phenylalanine or tryptophan is present at the end of the CDR3, so a read error is the likely explanation. This chain connects TRBV10-3 to TRBJ1-5, with TRBD1 as a possible D gene (6 bases). V was cut by 5 bases and J by 0 bases, with 11 bases left in between. From germline, CDR1 is ENHRY and CDR2 SYGVKD. The CDR3 contains 15 residues. The CDR3 spells CAISPLGGSNQPQHL. In DNA form, the CDR3 reads TGTGCCATCAGTCCTTTAGGGGGTAGCAATCAGCCCCAGCATCTT.

A few counts support this clonotype. One junction end does not reproduce the germline sequence, and a read error may be involved. The chain joins TRBV29-1 to TRBJ2-5; D is perhaps TRBD1 or TRBD2 (6 bases each). The CDR3 extends over 13 amino acids. Germline CDR1 reads SQVTM; CDR2 reads ANQGSEA. The CDR3 DNA follows: TGCAGCGTGCGAACGGGGGCAAGGGAGACACAGTACTTC. This translates into CSVRTGARETQYF.

In the case of this clonotype: An end of the junction differs from the germline gene, which may be a read error. V usage is TRBV12-3 or TRBV12-4 and J usage is TRBJ2-7; no firm D call. The CDR3 contains 14 residues. For the CDR3, the DNA is TGTACCAGCAGTTTAGCTGCTGGGTCCTACGAGCAATACTTC. Protein: CTSSLAAGSYEQYF.

This clonotype occurred many times. The gene calls are TRBV30 and TRBJ1-2; D call uncertain. CDR3 length: 13 residues. Germline V gene data show CDR1 as GTSNPN and CDR2 as SVGIG (reference sequence). The V end was cut by 2 bases, the J end by 2 bases, with 9 bases between. CDR3 nucleotide sequence: TGTGCCTGGAGTCCCATGGGGAACTATGGCTACACCTTC. Translation gives CAWSPMGNYGYTF.

As regards this clonotype: Sequence at one end of the junction differs from germline and may be a read error. V is TRBV11-3 and J is TRBJ2-3; D is unresolved. The CDR3 length is 14 residues. The germline CDR1 and CDR2 sequences are SGHNT and YENEEA. The CDR3 bases are TGTGTCAGCAGCCATCGGACGGGCACAGAAACGCAGTATTTT. Its translation is CVSSHRTGTETQYF.

Worth noting for this clonotype: The conserved phenylalanine or tryptophan is not found at the CDR3 terminus, so this likely reflects a read error. The chain uses TRBV28 and TRBJ2-1; tentatively, D is TRBD2 (5 bases). The germline V and J ends were trimmed by 6 bases and 8 bases, with 29 bases remaining between them. CDR1 is MDHEN and CDR2 is SYDVKM in the germline V gene. This CDR3 has 18 residues. The CDR3 is CASSRGGHWSLDGYEQFL. CDR3 bases: TGTGCCAGCAGCCGCGGAGGTCATTGGTCCCTTGACGGTTATGAGCAGTTCTTA.

With regard to this clonotype: Sequence at one end of the junction differs from germline and may be a read error. This chain connects TRBV6-5 to TRBJ1-1, with 8 bases fitting TRBD1. The germline V gene has CDR1 MNHEY and CDR2 SVGAGI. This CDR3 is built from 15 residues. The CDR3 loop is CASNRGVPEVGEAFF. As DNA, the CDR3 is TGTGCAAGCAACAGGGGGGTGCCCGAGGTGGGAGAAGCTTTCTTT.

With respect to this clonotype: It may be a read error: a sequence one base away is much more abundant. The chain recombines TRBV5-4 with TRBJ1-2; the D gene is possibly TRBD1 (6 bases). Looked up from germline, CDR1 is SGHNT and CDR2 is YYREEE (reference sequence). The CDR3 has 15 amino acids. V gave up 6 bases and J gave up 1 base, with 16 bases separating them. DNA of the CDR3: TGTGCCAGCAACTCCGGGACAAACCTTAACTATGGCTACACCTTC. The encoded protein is CASNSGTNLNYGYTF.

Comment on this clonotype: The CDR3 end shows no conserved phenylalanine or tryptophan, and so a read error is likely. DNA of the CDR3: TGTGCCAGCAGCCCCCTTGGGGACAGACCCCTGAATGAGCAGTTCCTC. This codes for CASSPLGDRPLNEQFL. The chain uses TRBV28 and TRBJ2-1; TRBD1 aligns across 7 bases. The CDR3 spans 16 residues. The J segment lost 7 bases and the V segment lost 6 bases, leaving 15 bases of the junction unmatched. CDR1 is MDHEN and CDR2 is SYDVKM in the germline V gene.

On this clonotype: The final CDR3 position lacks the conserved phenylalanine or tryptophan, pointing to a likely read error. The chain is built from TRBV28 and TRBJ2-2, with D perhaps matching TRBD1 (5 bases). This CDR3 has 15 residues. Looked up from germline, CDR1 is MDHEN and CDR2 is SYDVKM. This CDR3 is CANSLAGSSTGELFL. CDR3 nucleotides: TGTGCCAACAGTTTAGCAGGGTCGAGCACCGGGGAGCTGTTTTTG.

The chain combines TRBV10-3 with TRBJ2-1; no reliable D call. This CDR3 comprises 14 residues. The germline CDR1 and CDR2 sequences are ENHRY and SYGVKD. The V end lost 10 bases, the J end lost 0 bases, and 13 bases lay between the germline ends. CDR3 nucleotides: TGTGCCACGAGCGCGAGTGTCTCCTACAATGAGCAGTTCTTC. Translation: CATSASVSYNEQFF.

Details on this clonotype: One end of the junction varies from germline; a read error may be responsible. This chain uses TRBV11-3 with TRBJ2-3; 8 bases are a match to TRBD2. This CDR3 has 14 residues. The germline gives CDR1 SGHNT, CDR2 YENEEA. CDR3 residues: CVSSLRTSTDTQYF. The CDR3 DNA reads TGTGTCAGCAGCCTTCGGACTAGCACAGATACGCAATATTTT.

In regard to this clonotype: At one boundary the junction diverges from the germline segment, which might be a read error. The chain uses TRBV29-1 and TRBJ2-1; D unclear. Per germline, CDR1 SQVTM and CDR2 ANQGSEA. There are 12 residues in the CDR3. The CDR3 DNA is TGCATCGTTGAATGGTTGTGGAATGAGCAGTTCTTC. Protein: CIVEWLWNEQFF.

Regarding this clonotype: This sequence may be a read error, since a much larger clone differs from it by one base. J is TRBJ2-2 and V is TRBV5-1; D gene unclear. CDR3 length: 16 residues. CDR1 is SGHRS and CDR2 is YFSETQ in the germline V gene. Trimming cost V 9 bases and J 0 bases, with 18 bases left between them. As DNA, the CDR3 is TGCGCCAACAGTCCTCAACTCACTGCGAACACCGGGGAGCTGTTTTTT. Translating gives CANSPQLTANTGELFF.